This passage covers 31 T cell receptor beta chains from one sample sequenced in a study of T cell repertoires in cytomegalovirus infection. These TCRs are of unknown antigen specificity. In TCRdb, the reads were re-called with MiXCR into one record per CDR3 protein. Here the sample spans approximately 390,000 distinct CDR3 sequences, around a third being singletons. Specimen: cultured PBMCs, collected from culture after CMV antigen stimulation. The receptors were sampled from a human donor in good health (CMV status not recorded). Some clones in this sample may be carry-over from other donors' samples.

This clonotype occurred a few times. The V gene is TRBV20-1, the J gene TRBJ2-7; 9 positions agree with TRBD2. Losses at the gene ends were 5 bases for V and 2 bases for J; bases not matched to a gene: 7. There are 14 residues in the CDR3. Germline V lookup: CDR1 DFQATT, CDR2 SNEGSKA (reference sequence). CDR3 region: CSASKASGTYEQYV. In nucleotides, the CDR3 is TGCAGTGCTTCTAAGGCTAGCGGGACCTACGAGCAGTACGTC.

This clonotype has more than one count but fewer than ten. This chain joins TRBV7-2 and TRBJ2-7, with D tentatively TRBD1 (6 bases). Germline V gene data show CDR1 as SGHTA and CDR2 as FQGNSA. Trimming shortened V by 3 bases and J by 2 bases, and 8 bases separated the two germline ends. This CDR3 is 13 amino acids long. CDR3 amino acids: CASSFGQTYEQYV. As DNA, the CDR3 is TGTGCCAGCAGCTTCGGACAGACCTACGAGCAGTACGTC.

This clonotype was seen more than once but under ten times. The chain joins TRBV6-1 to TRBJ2-3, with unresolved D. The CDR3 covers 16 residues. Germline V gene lookup returns CDR1 MNHNS and CDR2 SASEGT. Between the trimmed V and J ends, which lost 6 bases and 2 bases, there was a span of 18 bases. CDR3 in amino acids: CASSPDSPVYTDTQYF. Here the CDR3 DNA reads TGTGCCAGCAGCCCAGACTCCCCAGTTTACACAGATACGCAGTATTTT.

This clonotype occurred a few times. This rearrangement joins TRBV27 to TRBJ1-2; 7 nucleotides match TRBD1. The CDR3 is 15 amino acids. The V gene's germline CDR1 is MNHEY and CDR2 SMNVEV (reference sequence). Trimming removed 8 bases from V and 4 bases from J; junction bases left unmatched: 13. The CDR3 DNA reads TGTGCCAGCCGGACCGGGGACAGACTGTCCTATGGCTACACCTTC. Protein: CASRTGDRLSYGYTF.

The rearrangement uses TRBV7-2 and TRBJ2-3; D gene unclear. The CDR3 spans 13 residues. Per germline, CDR1 SGHTA and CDR2 FQGNSA. V was cut by 1 base and J by 4 bases, with 6 bases left in between. CDR3 amino acids: CASSLELPDTQYF. For the CDR3, the DNA is TGTGCCAGCAGCTTAGAGCTCCCAGATACGCAGTATTTT.

V and J are TRBV7-3 and TRBJ2-1; D is unresolved. V shed 5 bases and J shed 2 bases, with 16 bases lying between them. Germline V gene data show CDR1 as SGHTA and CDR2 as FQGTGA. The CDR3 totals 16 residues. The CDR3 protein is CASSASPAGTYNEQFF. The DNA of the CDR3 is TGTGCCAGCAGCGCCAGCCCGGCAGGAACCTACAATGAGCAGTTCTTC.

This clonotype was seen more than once but under ten times. The rearrangement links TRBV7-2 to TRBJ2-7; 8 positions agree with TRBD1. This CDR3 comprises 13 residues. Germline V gives CDR1 SGHTA, CDR2 FQGNSA. The J segment lost 5 bases and the V segment lost 3 bases, leaving 3 bases of the junction unmatched. The CDR3 is CASSLDRENEQYF. The CDR3 nucleotides read TGTGCCAGCAGCTTGGACAGGGAGAACGAGCAGTACTTC.

The rearrangement joins TRBV20-1 to TRBJ1-1, with 8 bases aligning to TRBD1. The J segment lost 4 bases and the V segment lost 6 bases, leaving 7 bases of the junction unmatched. The CDR3 is 13 residues long. Germline lookup yields CDR1 DFQATT and CDR2 SNEGSKA (reference sequence). The CDR3 sequence is CSAIGDRSTEAFF. In DNA, the CDR3 is TGCAGTGCGATAGGGGACAGGAGCACTGAAGCTTTCTTT.

This sequence joins TRBV7-9 and TRBJ1-2, with 8 bases that match TRBD1. J was trimmed by 7 bases and V by 3 bases; bases with no gene match: 4. The CDR3 covers 13 residues. The germline CDR1 and CDR2 sequences are SEHNR and FQNEAQ (reference sequence). CDR3 nucleotide sequence: TGTGCCAGCAGCTTCCAGGGGGCGCTTGGCTACACCTTC. Translating it yields CASSFQGALGYTF.

This clonotype appeared a few times. The chain joins TRBV29-1 to TRBJ2-7; 7 bases line up with TRBD1. This CDR3 is 14 amino acids long. The V segment lost 5 bases and the J segment 4 bases; nucleotides outside the gene matches: 11. Per the germline V gene, CDR1 is SQVTM and CDR2 is ANQGSEA. CDR3 DNA sequence: TGCAGCGTTCCGGGACAGTCGGTTTCGTACGAGCAGTACGTC. Protein: CSVPGQSVSYEQYV.

The rearrangement joins TRBV9 to TRBJ1-1, with TRBD1 matching over 7 bases. Germline assignment: CDR1 SGDLS and CDR2 YYNGEE. V gave up 0 bases and J gave up 0 bases; unmatched junction bases: 5. The CDR3 has 16 amino acids. The CDR3 DNA is TGTGCCAGCAGCGTAGATTCAGGGGGGATGAACACTGAAGCTTTCTTT. It specifies CASSVDSGGMNTEAFF.

The gene calls are TRBV10-2 and TRBJ2-3, with 8 nucleotides matching TRBD1. Germline CDR1 and CDR2: WSHSY and SAAADI. CDR3 length: 14 residues. With V trimmed by 7 bases and J by 5 bases, 8 bases remained unmatched. CDR3 region: CASNSWTGIDTQYF. CDR3 nucleotide sequence: TGCGCCAGCAACTCTTGGACAGGGATAGATACGCAGTATTTT.

The rearrangement joins TRBV20-1 to TRBJ2-1, with TRBD2 matching over 7 bases. The junction had 7 bases not matched to a gene; V was cut back by 0 bases and J by 2 bases. Germline loops: CDR1 DFQATT, CDR2 SNEGSKA (reference sequence). The CDR3 is made up of 16 amino acids. Written as DNA, the CDR3 is TGCAGTGCTAGAGATCTCGCTAGCGGTGCCTACAATGAGCAGTTCTTC. Its protein product is CSARDLASGAYNEQFF.

The chain joins TRBV7-6 to TRBJ2-5, with D tentatively TRBD2 (5 bases). V dropped 5 bases and J dropped 5 bases, with 12 bases sitting between them. The CDR3 has 13 amino acids. Germline V gene data show CDR1 as SGHVS and CDR2 as FNYEAQ. DNA of the CDR3: TGTGCCAGCAGCCCCGGACTGGAGGAGACCCAGTACTTC. Protein sequence: CASSPGLEETQYF.

This clonotype was detected only a few times. The chain employs TRBV7-2 and TRBJ2-1, with D possibly being TRBD2 (5 bases). Germline V gene sequence: CDR1 SGHTA, CDR2 FQGNSA. The CDR3 is made up of 13 amino acids. The V gene lost 7 bases and the J gene lost 4 bases, with 11 bases spanning the gap. CDR3 sequence: CASTAGGYNEQFF. Here the CDR3 DNA reads TGTGCCAGCACTGCCGGCGGGTACAATGAGCAGTTCTTC.

The V call is TRBV11-2, the J call TRBJ2-1; 7 positions agree with TRBD2. The CDR3 contains 14 residues. Germline V gene sequence: CDR1 SGHAT, CDR2 FQNNGV. V was clipped by 3 bases and J by 4 bases; unmatched bases: 3. In DNA form, the CDR3 reads TGTGCCAGCAGCTTCCAAGCGGGGTACAATGAGCAGTTCTTC. This gives the protein CASSFQAGYNEQFF. Full variable domain (missing parts from reference TRBV11-2 and TRBJ2-1): EAGVAQSPRYKIIEKRQSVAFWCNPISGHATLYWYQQILGQGPKLLIQFQNNGVVDDSQLPKDRFSAERLKGVDSTLKIQPAKLEDSAVYLCASSFQAGYNEQFFGPGTRLTVL.

Only a few counts were recorded for this clonotype. The chain uses TRBV6-1 and TRBJ2-7; 8 positions agree with TRBD1. The CDR3 is made up of 15 amino acids. The trim removed 1 base at V and 0 bases at J, leaving 2 bases unmatched. Looked up from germline, CDR1 is MNHNS and CDR2 is SASEGT. For the CDR3, the DNA is TGTGCCAGCAGTGAAGAGGGACAGGTCTCCTACGAGCAGTACTTC. Amino acids: CASSEEGQVSYEQYF.

The J gene is TRBJ1-4, the V gene TRBV28, with 8 bases lining up with TRBD1. With 6 bases clipped from V and 7 bases from J, the junction kept 13 bases outside the gene matches. Germline V gene lookup returns CDR1 MDHEN and CDR2 SYDVKM. This CDR3 spans 16 amino acids. The CDR3 DNA is TGTGCCAGCAGCTCTACAGGGGGAACGGGTCGTGAAAAACTGTTTTTT. This sequence encodes CASSSTGGTGREKLFF.

This clonotype was seen only a few times. The chain recombines TRBV4-1 with TRBJ1-5; tentatively, D is TRBD1 (5 bases). Germline V gene sequence: CDR1 MGHRA, CDR2 YSYEKL. The V and J ends lost 4 bases and 6 bases respectively, with 19 bases between them. The CDR3 sequence is 16 residues long. This CDR3 reads CASSLEGEGLSQPQHF. The CDR3 DNA is TGCGCCAGCAGCCTCGAAGGTGAGGGGCTGAGTCAGCCCCAGCATTTT.

The chain couples TRBV4-1 to TRBJ1-5, with D uncertain. Germline V gives CDR1 MGHRA, CDR2 YSYEKL. The CDR3 is 17 amino acids. V shed 0 bases and J shed 7 bases, with 19 bases lying between them. The CDR3, as DNA: TGCGCCAGCAGCCAAGACCCCCAAAGCGGGGTTGGACAGCCCCAGCATTTT. The encoded protein is CASSQDPQSGVGQPQHF.

This clonotype came up a few times. The V and J genes are TRBV7-2 and TRBJ2-1, with TRBD2 as a possible D gene (6 bases). The CDR3 is 13 amino acids. Germline V gene data show CDR1 as SGHTA and CDR2 as FQGNSA. V gave up 5 bases and J gave up 15 bases, with 20 bases separating them. The CDR3 DNA is TGTGCCAGCAGCACCTGGGACTCCCAACCACCGTTCTTC. Its protein product is CASSTWDSQPPFF. The full variable domain, its missing parts supplied by reference TRBV7-2 and TRBJ2-1, is GAGVSQSPSNKVTEKGKDVELRCDPISGHTALYWYRQSLGQGLEFLIYFQGNSAPDKSGLPSDRFSAERTGGSVSTLTIQRTQQEDSAVYLCASSTWDSQPPFFGPGTRLTVL.

Concerning this clonotype itself: One junction end disagrees with the germline gene, perhaps due to a read error. The chain recombines TRBV7-2 with TRBJ1-4; a weak D match, TRBD1 (5 bases). There are 12 residues in the CDR3. In germline, CDR1 is SGHTA, CDR2 FQGNSA. The CDR3 coding sequence is TGTGCCAGCAGCCCGGGGGGAACAAAACTGTATTTT. Translating it yields CASSPGGTKLYF.

The chain is built from TRBV6-1 and TRBJ2-5; D may correspond to TRBD1 or TRBD2 (5 bases each). The CDR3 is 13 residues long. V lost 6 bases, J lost 10 bases, and 18 bases lay in between. The V gene's germline CDR1 is MNHNS and CDR2 SASEGT. The CDR3 reads CASSSQDLGSQYF. In DNA form, the CDR3 reads TGTGCCAGCAGCTCACAGGATTTGGGGAGCCAGTACTTC.

The chain combines TRBV19 with TRBJ2-3; TRBD1 is a possible D gene (6 bases). Germline-derived CDR1 and CDR2 are LNHDA and SQIVND (reference sequence). The CDR3 runs 17 residues. The ends were cut back, 4 bases at V and 3 bases at J, with 20 bases in the middle. This chain's CDR3 is CASSTPGTGSLTDTQYF. CDR3 DNA sequence: TGTGCCAGTAGTACCCCCGGTACAGGGAGTCTAACAGATACGCAGTATTTT.

The rearrangement links TRBV7-6 to TRBJ1-1, with D perhaps TRBD1 (5 bases). This CDR3 is 14 amino acids long. CDR1 SGHVS and CDR2 FNYEAQ come from the germline V gene. Trimming stripped 6 bases from V and 8 bases from J, with 19 bases between. CDR3 bases: TGTGCCAGCAGTTTCTCAGTAGGGGTAGGAGAAGCTTTCTTT. Its protein is CASSFSVGVGEAFF. The whole variable domain, remainder taken from reference TRBV7-6 and TRBJ1-1, is GAGVSQSPRYKVTKRGQDVALRCDPISGHVSLYWYRQALGQGPEFLTYFNYEAQQDKSGLPNDRFSAERPEGSISTLTIQRTEQRDSAMYRCASSFSVGVGEAFFGQGTRLTVV.

This clonotype is a singleton in its sample. This chain uses TRBV11-2 with TRBJ2-1; 12 bases match TRBD1. CDR1 and CDR2 from the germline V gene are SGHAT and FQNNGV. Trimming removed 5 bases from V and 7 bases from J; junction bases left unmatched: 15. This CDR3 is 18 amino acids long. CDR3 sequence: CASSADGTGGPLRNEQFF. The DNA for the CDR3 is TGTGCCAGCAGCGCAGACGGGACAGGGGGCCCCCTGCGGAATGAGCAGTTCTTC. Variable domain in full (rest from reference TRBV11-2 and TRBJ2-1): EAGVAQSPRYKIIEKRQSVAFWCNPISGHATLYWYQQILGQGPKLLIQFQNNGVVDDSQLPKDRFSAERLKGVDSTLKIQPAKLEDSAVYLCASSADGTGGPLRNEQFFGPGTRLTVL.

This chain uses TRBV19 with TRBJ1-1; 9 nucleotides align to TRBD1. This CDR3 has 14 residues. CDR1 and CDR2 from the germline V gene are LNHDA and SQIVND (reference sequence). J gave up 7 bases and V 4 bases, and 7 bases lay outside the gene matches. CDR3 nucleotide sequence: TGTGCCAGTAGTACAACAGGGGGCGTTATTGAAGCTTTCTTT. Translated, it gives CASSTTGGVIEAFF.

The V and J genes are TRBV7-2 and TRBJ1-2; D remains unclear. Trimming pared 5 bases from V and 4 bases from J, leaving 17 bases between. Germline V CDR1 and CDR2: SGHTA, FQGNSA. This CDR3 spans 15 amino acids. CDR3 protein: CASSPLGSGGYGYTF. Written as DNA, the CDR3 is TGTGCCAGCAGCCCTCTTGGGTCCGGTGGCTATGGCTACACCTTC.

The chain joins TRBV3-1 to TRBJ2-7; D gene unclear. V lost 1 base and J 7 bases, leaving 14 bases between the germline ends. The CDR3 is made up of 14 amino acids. Germline CDR1 reads LGHDT; CDR2 reads YNNKEL (reference sequence). The CDR3 DNA is TGTGCCAGCAGCCAAGTAGACCCCCTTTGGGAGCAGTACTTC. Translating gives CASSQVDPLWEQYF.

This clonotype has a handful of counts. The chain recombines TRBV4-3 with TRBJ2-6; 8 nucleotides match TRBD1. Germline V lookup: CDR1 LGHNA, CDR2 YSLEER. CDR3 length equals 19 residues. The trim removed 0 bases at V and 0 bases at J, leaving 7 bases unmatched. The CDR3 DNA is TGCGCCAGCAGCCAAGATAGATGGACAGGGATCTCTGGGGCCAACGTCCTGACTTTC. This gives the protein CASSQDRWTGISGANVLTF.

This sequence joins TRBV28 and TRBJ2-7; 9 bases align to TRBD1. The CDR3 consists of 11 residues. V lost 5 bases, J lost 12 bases, and 5 bases stayed unmatched. Germline values: CDR1 MDHEN, CDR2 SYDVKM. This CDR3 is CASSDRGSRYF. The CDR3 nucleotides are TGTGCCAGCAGTGACAGGGGGAGCCGGTACTTC.